Each of the 14 T cell receptor beta chains below was sequenced from the same sample in a study of graft-versus-host responses after intestinal transplantation. Antigens for these TCRs are unknown. The repertoire was sequenced with immunoSEQ multiplex PCR; TCRdb's copy has only in-frame clones and lacks some. The sample has about 86,000 clones, 88% seen once; the top ten hold roughly 0.3%. This specimen was unstimulated CD4+ T cells sorted from spleen or lymph node cells, taken before transplant. These receptors originate from a human donor who was the organ donor for an intestinal transplant.

CDR3: CASSQKLAEGGYTQYF. CDR3 coding DNA: TGTGCCAGCAGCCAGAAGCTAGCGGAGGGAGGGTATACGCAGTATTTT. V and J are TRBV4-2 and TRBJ2-3; 7 nucleotides match TRBD2. CDR3 length: 16 amino acids. V lost 3 bases and J lost 7; bases outside the gene matches: 13. Germline V gene lookup returns CDR1 LGHNA and CDR2 YNFKEQ.

The chain uses TRBV10-3 and TRBJ2-3; possibly TRBD1 for D (6 bases). There are 16 residues in the CDR3. Germline V CDR1 and CDR2: ENHRY, SYGVKD. Trimming cost V 4 bases and J 2 bases, with 16 bases left between them. In DNA, the CDR3 is TGTGCCATCAGTGGAGGGGGTGGGTCGATCACAGATACGCAGTATTTT. Its protein product is CAISGGGGSITDTQYF.

This rearrangement joins TRBV5-1 to TRBJ2-1; D not certain. The V gene lost 0 bases and the J gene lost 5 bases, with 6 bases spanning the gap. In germline, CDR1 is SGHRS, CDR2 YFSETQ. The length of the CDR3 is 13 residues. For the CDR3, the DNA is TGCGCCAGCAGCTTGGGGGCCGACAATGAGCAGTTCTTC. This translates into CASSLGADNEQFF.

The J gene is TRBJ2-5, the V gene TRBV5-5, with TRBD1 identical over 8 bases. This CDR3 comprises 14 residues. Germline CDR1 and CDR2: SGHKS and YYEKEE (reference sequence). The V and J ends lost 0 bases and 7 bases, in that order; junction bases with no gene match: 5. CDR3 in amino acids: CASSLVDRAGTQYF. CDR3 DNA: TGTGCCAGCAGCTTGGTGGACAGGGCGGGGACCCAGTACTTC.

This chain connects TRBV5-1 to TRBJ2-5, with unresolved D. V gave up 4 bases and J gave up 1 base, with 5 bases separating them. From germline, CDR1 is SGHRS and CDR2 YFSETQ. This CDR3 has 12 amino acids. CDR3 sequence: CASSQFQETQYF. In nucleotides, the CDR3 is TGCGCCAGCAGCCAATTCCAAGAGACCCAGTACTTC.

The V gene is TRBV9, the J gene TRBJ2-7, with 13 nucleotides matching TRBD2. V dropped 0 bases and J dropped 4; count of bases not matched to a gene: 4. This CDR3 region has 16 residues. CDR1 and CDR2 from the germline V gene are SGDLS and YYNGEE. The CDR3 here is CASSVGTSGRRYEQYF. For the CDR3, the DNA is TGTGCCAGCAGCGTAGGGACTAGCGGGAGAAGGTACGAGCAGTACTTC.

The V gene is TRBV25-1, the J gene TRBJ1-1; a possible D gene is TRBD1 (5 bases). Germline V gene data show CDR1 as MGHDK and CDR2 as SYGVNS. The CDR3 loop spans 15 amino acids. V dropped 4 bases and J dropped 0 bases, with 12 bases sitting between them. The CDR3 protein is CASSADMRLNTEAFF. CDR3 nucleotides: TGTGCCAGCAGTGCGGACATGAGGCTGAACACTGAAGCTTTCTTT.

The chain is built from TRBV4-2 and TRBJ2-1; 10 nucleotides align to TRBD2. Germline CDR1 and CDR2: LGHNA and YNFKEQ. There are 16 residues in the CDR3. The V and J ends lost 0 bases and 15 bases, in that order; junction bases with no gene match: 14. The CDR3 DNA reads as TGTGCCAGCAGCCAAGAAAGGGCTAGCGGGAGAAACGGGAGGTTCTTC. Its protein product is CASSQERASGRNGRFF.

DNA for the CDR3: TGCGCCAGCAGCTTGGTTAGCGGGGGTGATACGCAGTATTTT. It translates to CASSLVSGGDTQYF. V and J are TRBV5-1 and TRBJ2-3; 9 bases are shared with TRBD2. Germline V CDR1 and CDR2: SGHRS, YFSETQ. The trim removed 0 bases at V and 6 bases at J, leaving 2 bases unmatched. This CDR3 spans 14 amino acids.

The chain joins TRBV7-2 to TRBJ2-5, with a weak D call TRBD2 (6 bases). This CDR3 comprises 17 residues. Trimming cost V 4 bases and J 4 bases, with 22 bases left between them. Germline V gene lookup returns CDR1 SGHTA and CDR2 FQGNSA. The CDR3 bases are TGTGCCAGCAGCTCGTCCTTGACGGGAGTGGGGGTAGAGACCCAGTACTTC. As protein: CASSSSLTGVGVETQYF. Full variable domain (rest looked up from reference TRBV7-2 and TRBJ2-5): GAGVSQSPSNKVTEKGKDVELRCDPISGHTALYWYRQSLGQGLEFLIYFQGNSAPDKSGLPSDRFSAERTGGSVSTLTIQRTQQEDSAVYLCASSSSLTGVGVETQYFGPGTRLLVL.

The V gene is TRBV12-5, the J gene TRBJ2-7, with D perhaps matching TRBD1 (5 bases). This CDR3 spans 12 amino acids. Germline V gene data show CDR1 as LGHNT and CDR2 as FRNRAP. V lost 7 bases and J lost 6, with 13 bases in between. The CDR3 region is CASALQDTEQYF. The CDR3 DNA follows: TGTGCTAGTGCCCTACAGGACACCGAGCAGTACTTC.

This clone was counted a single time. This chain links TRBV6-5 with TRBJ1-3, with 7 bases that match TRBD1. Germline lookup yields CDR1 MNHEY and CDR2 SVGAGI. Germline trimming cut 5 bases from V and 4 bases from J; bases unmatched to any gene: 5. The CDR3 has 14 residues. CDR3 sequence: CASSNRGDGNTIYF. Written as DNA, the CDR3 is TGTGCCAGCAGTAACAGGGGCGACGGAAACACCATATATTTT.

The CDR3 bases are TGTGCCAGCAGCCTTCTTTCGGGGGAGCTGTTTTTT. It yields the protein CASSLLSGELFF. The chain uses TRBV6-1 and TRBJ2-2; no clear D. Per germline, CDR1 MNHNS and CDR2 SASEGT. This CDR3 is 12 amino acids long. V lost 6 bases and J 8 bases, leaving 10 bases between the germline ends.

The chain employs TRBV27 and TRBJ2-6; no clear D gene. V lost 6 bases and J lost 0, with 15 bases in between. The CDR3 is 17 residues long. Germline CDR1 and CDR2: MNHEY and SMNVEV (reference sequence). The chain's CDR3 is CASRPQGESSGANVLTF. Written as DNA, the CDR3 is TGTGCCAGCAGACCCCAAGGAGAGTCCTCTGGGGCCAACGTCCTGACTTTC.